A single sample is the source of the 7 T cell receptor beta chains below, sequenced in a study of blood T cell repertoires in COVID-19. The table came from immunoSEQ multiplex PCR; TCRdb's copy has only in-frame clones and leaves some out. This sample has about 190,000 clones, with roughly four fifths found just once. Sequences were obtained from peripheral blood. Receptor source: a woman aged 70-85 years with active or convalescent COVID-19.

The V and J genes are TRBV29-1 and TRBJ1-1; maybe TRBD1 (6 bases). Trimming pared 4 bases from V and 9 bases from J, leaving 15 bases between. The CDR3 covers 12 residues. The germline V gene encodes CDR1 SQVTM and CDR2 ANQGSEA. CDR3 loop: CSVAGADSKAFF. CDR3 coding DNA: TGCAGCGTTGCAGGGGCGGATTCGAAAGCTTTCTTT.

This chain uses TRBV6-1 with TRBJ1-5, with 7 bases lining up with TRBD1. Germline V lookup: CDR1 MNHNS, CDR2 SASEGT. This CDR3 spans 16 amino acids. V dropped 2 bases and J dropped 4; count of bases not matched to a gene: 8. CDR3 DNA: TGTGCCAGCAGTGAATTGTCAGGGGGTAATAATCAGCCCCAGCATTTT. It specifies CASSELSGGNNQPQHF.

The chain employs TRBV19 and TRBJ1-5; 7 bases align to TRBD1. CDR1 is LNHDA and CDR2 is SQIVND in the germline V gene (reference sequence). CDR3 length equals 20 residues. The V segment lost 3 bases and the J segment 0 bases; nucleotides outside the gene matches: 17. The CDR3 nucleotides read TGTGCCAGTAGTATCGATAAGACAGGGCCGCGTACCTATAGCAATCAGCCCCAGCATTTT. Protein sequence: CASSIDKTGPRTYSNQPQHF.

This rearrangement joins TRBV5-4 to TRBJ2-3; D gene unclear. Germline CDR1 SGHNT, CDR2 YYREEE (reference sequence). The length of the CDR3 is 14 residues. V lost 2 bases to trimming and J lost 2 bases, with 9 bases between them. In DNA form, the CDR3 reads TGTGCCAGCAGCTTTAACAGACACACAGATACGCAGTATTTT. As protein: CASSFNRHTDTQYF.

The rearrangement joins TRBV6-4 to TRBJ1-4; D possibly corresponds to TRBD1 (6 bases). Looked up from germline, CDR1 is MRHNA and CDR2 is SNTAGT. The CDR3 contains 16 residues. Trimming took off 3 bases at V and 7 bases at J, with 18 bases between the two ends. CDR3 residues: CASSEPRGGASEKLFF. CDR3 nucleotides: TGTGCCAGCAGTGAGCCTCGGGGGGGGGCTTCTGAAAAACTGTTTTTT.

The V call is TRBV11-2, the J call TRBJ2-1, with no clear D. Looked up from germline, CDR1 is SGHAT and CDR2 is FQNNGV. The V gene lost 3 bases and the J gene lost 5 bases, with 5 bases spanning the gap. The length of the CDR3 is 12 residues. The CDR3 reads CASSLTDNEQFF. The CDR3 bases are TGTGCCAGCAGCTTGACTGACAATGAGCAGTTCTTC.

V is TRBV2 and J is TRBJ2-5; D ambiguous. Germline V lookup: CDR1 SNHLY, CDR2 FYNNEI. V lost 1 base, J lost 5 bases, and 5 bases lay in between. The CDR3 runs to 12 residues. The CDR3: CASSEVVETQYF. In nucleotides, the CDR3 is TGTGCCAGCAGTGAAGTAGTTGAGACCCAGTACTTC.